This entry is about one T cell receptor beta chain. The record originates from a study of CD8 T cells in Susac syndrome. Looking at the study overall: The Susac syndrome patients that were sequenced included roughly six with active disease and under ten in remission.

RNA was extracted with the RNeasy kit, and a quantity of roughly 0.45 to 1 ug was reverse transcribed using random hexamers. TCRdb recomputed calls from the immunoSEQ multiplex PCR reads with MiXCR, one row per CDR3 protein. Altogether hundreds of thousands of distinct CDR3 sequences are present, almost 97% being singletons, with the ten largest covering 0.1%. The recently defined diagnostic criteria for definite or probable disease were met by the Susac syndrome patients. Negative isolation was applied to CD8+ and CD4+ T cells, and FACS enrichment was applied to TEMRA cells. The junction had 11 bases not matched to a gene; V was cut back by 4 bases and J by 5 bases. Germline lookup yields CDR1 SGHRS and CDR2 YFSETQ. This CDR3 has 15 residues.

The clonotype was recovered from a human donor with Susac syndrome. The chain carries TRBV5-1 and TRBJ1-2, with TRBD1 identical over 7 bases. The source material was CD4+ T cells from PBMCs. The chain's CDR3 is CASSTTDRIPYGYTF. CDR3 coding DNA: TGCGCCAGCAGCACAACGGACAGGATCCCTTATGGCTACACCTTC.